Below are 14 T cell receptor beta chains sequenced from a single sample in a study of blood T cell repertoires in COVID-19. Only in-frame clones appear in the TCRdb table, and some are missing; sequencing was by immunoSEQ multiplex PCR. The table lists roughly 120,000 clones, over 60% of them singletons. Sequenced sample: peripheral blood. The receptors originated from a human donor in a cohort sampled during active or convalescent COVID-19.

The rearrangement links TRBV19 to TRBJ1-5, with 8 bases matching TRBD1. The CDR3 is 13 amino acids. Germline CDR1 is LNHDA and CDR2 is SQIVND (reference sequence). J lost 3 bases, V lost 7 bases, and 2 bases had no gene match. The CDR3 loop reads CASTTGDNQPQHF. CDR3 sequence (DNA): TGTGCCAGTACGACAGGGGACAATCAGCCCCAGCATTTT.

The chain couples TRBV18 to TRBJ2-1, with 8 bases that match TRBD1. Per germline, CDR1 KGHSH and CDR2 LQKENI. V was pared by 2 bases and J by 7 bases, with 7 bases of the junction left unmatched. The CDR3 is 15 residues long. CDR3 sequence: CASSPTGGFSNEQFF. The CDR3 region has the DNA TGTGCCAGCTCACCAACAGGGGGATTTAGTAATGAGCAGTTCTTC. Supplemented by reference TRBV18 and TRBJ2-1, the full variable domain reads NAGVMQNPRHLVRRRGQEARLRCSPMKGHSHVYWYRQLPEEGLKFMVYLQKENIIDESGMPKERFSAEFPKEGPSILRIQQVVRGDSAAYFCASSPTGGFSNEQFFGPGTRLTVL.

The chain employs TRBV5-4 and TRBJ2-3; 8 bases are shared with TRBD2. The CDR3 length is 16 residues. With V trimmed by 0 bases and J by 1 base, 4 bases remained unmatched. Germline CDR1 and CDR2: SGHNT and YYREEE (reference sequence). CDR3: CASSLVHSGGTDTQYF. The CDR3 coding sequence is TGTGCCAGCAGCTTGGTACATAGCGGGGGCACAGATACGCAGTATTTT.

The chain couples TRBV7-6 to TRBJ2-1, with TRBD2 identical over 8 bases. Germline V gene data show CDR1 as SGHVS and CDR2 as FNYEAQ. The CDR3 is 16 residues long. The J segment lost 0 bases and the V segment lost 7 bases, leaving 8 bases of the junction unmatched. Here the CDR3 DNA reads TGTGCCAGCACCCTTTTACGGGGGGGCTCCTACAATGAGCAGTTCTTC. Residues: CASTLLRGGSYNEQFF.

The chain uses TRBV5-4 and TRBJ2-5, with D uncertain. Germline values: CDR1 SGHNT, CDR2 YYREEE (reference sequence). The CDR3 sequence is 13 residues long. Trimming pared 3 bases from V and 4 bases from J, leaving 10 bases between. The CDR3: CASSSGESETQYF. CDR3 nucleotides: TGTGCCAGCAGCTCCGGAGAGTCAGAGACCCAGTACTTC. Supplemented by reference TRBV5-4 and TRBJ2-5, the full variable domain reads ETGVTQSPTHLIKTRGQQVTLRCSSQSGHNTVSWYQQALGQGPQFIFQYYREEENGRGNFPPRFSGLQFPNYSSELNVNALELDDSALYLCASSSGESETQYFGPGTRLLVL.

The CDR3 protein is CASSIQLATGELFF. DNA of the CDR3: TGTGCCAGTAGTATACAGTTAGCCACCGGGGAGCTGTTTTTT. The chain is built from TRBV19 and TRBJ2-2; no reliable D call. CDR3 size: 14 residues. Trimming stripped 2 bases from V and 4 bases from J, with 8 bases between. Germline V lookup: CDR1 LNHDA, CDR2 SQIVND (reference sequence).

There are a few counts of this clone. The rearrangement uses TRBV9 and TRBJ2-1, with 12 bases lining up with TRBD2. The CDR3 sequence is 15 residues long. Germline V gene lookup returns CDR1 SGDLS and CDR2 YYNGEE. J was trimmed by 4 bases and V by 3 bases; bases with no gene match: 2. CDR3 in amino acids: CASSGGLAGYNEQFF. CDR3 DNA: TGTGCCAGCAGCGGGGGACTAGCGGGTTACAATGAGCAGTTCTTC.

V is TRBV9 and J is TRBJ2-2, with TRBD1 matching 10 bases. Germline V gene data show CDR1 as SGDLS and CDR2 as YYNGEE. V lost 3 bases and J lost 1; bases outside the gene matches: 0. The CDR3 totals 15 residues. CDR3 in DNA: TGTGCCAGCAGCGGGGACAGGGGGAACACCGGGGAGCTGTTTTTT. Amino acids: CASSGDRGNTGELFF.

The CDR3, as DNA: TGTGCCAGCAGCTTGGCCCGGACAGGGGGAGGAAACACCATATATTTT. Amino acid sequence: CASSLARTGGGNTIYF. V and J are TRBV7-9 and TRBJ1-3, with 10 bases identical to TRBD1. V trimming: 3 bases; J trimming: 4 bases; junction bases outside the gene matches: 6. The CDR3 runs to 16 residues. Looked up from germline, CDR1 is SEHNR and CDR2 is FQNEAQ (reference sequence).

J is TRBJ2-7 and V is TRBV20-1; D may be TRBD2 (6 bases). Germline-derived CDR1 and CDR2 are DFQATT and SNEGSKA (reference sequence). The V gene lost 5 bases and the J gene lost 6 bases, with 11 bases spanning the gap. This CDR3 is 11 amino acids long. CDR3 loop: CSAGRGSEQYF. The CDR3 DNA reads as TGCAGTGCTGGACGGGGGAGCGAGCAGTACTTC.

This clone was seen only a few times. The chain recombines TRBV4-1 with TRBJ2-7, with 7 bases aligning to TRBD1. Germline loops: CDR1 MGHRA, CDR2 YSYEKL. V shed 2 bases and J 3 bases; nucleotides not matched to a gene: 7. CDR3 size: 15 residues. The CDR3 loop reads CASSQTGANLYEQYF. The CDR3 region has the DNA TGCGCCAGCAGCCAAACAGGGGCTAACCTCTACGAGCAGTACTTC.

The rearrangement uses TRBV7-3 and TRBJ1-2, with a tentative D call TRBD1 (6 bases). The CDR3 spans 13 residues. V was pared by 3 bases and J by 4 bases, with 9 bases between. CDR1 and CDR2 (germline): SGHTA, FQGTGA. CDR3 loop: CASSFPGVYGYTF. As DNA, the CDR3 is TGTGCCAGCAGCTTCCCAGGGGTCTATGGCTACACCTTC.

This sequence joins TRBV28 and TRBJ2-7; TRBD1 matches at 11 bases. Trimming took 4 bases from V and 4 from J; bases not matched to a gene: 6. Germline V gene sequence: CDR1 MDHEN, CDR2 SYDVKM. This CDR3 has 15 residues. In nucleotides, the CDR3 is TGTGCCAGCAGTTCAGCCGGGACAGGGGGGTACGAGCAGTACTTC. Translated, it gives CASSSAGTGGYEQYF.

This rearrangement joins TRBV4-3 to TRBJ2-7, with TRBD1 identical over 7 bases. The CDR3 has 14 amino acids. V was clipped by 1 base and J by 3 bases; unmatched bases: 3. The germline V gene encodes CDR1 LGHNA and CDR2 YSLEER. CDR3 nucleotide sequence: TGCGCCAGCAGCCAAGGGGCAGGGGGCTACGAGCAGTACTTC. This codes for CASSQGAGGYEQYF.